Reported below is one T cell receptor beta chain. No antigen is known for it. The V end was cut by 1 base, the J end by 0 bases, with 10 bases between. The CDR3 has 16 residues. Germline lookup yields CDR1 SGHRS and CDR2 YFSETQ. This PCR relied on a set of 60 Vbeta primers and 13 Jbeta primers. Assay used: immunoSEQ multiplex PCR; TCRdb lists only in-frame clones, some missing. The data contain approximately 220,000 clones, roughly 82% of them singletons. The source of the sample is a study of cytomegalovirus exposure and HLA in healthy donors. General observations from the study: In a later analysis, TCR beta V- and J-gene trimming was associated with a missense DCLRE1C variant.

This TCR came from a man aged 40-49 years in good health and CMV-seropositive. Material: PBMCs. This chain links TRBV5-1 with TRBJ2-2, with TRBD1 as a possible D gene (6 bases). Here the CDR3 reads CASSLPGQSNTGELFF. The CDR3 nucleotides read TGCGCCAGCAGCTTGCCCGGACAGTCGAACACCGGGGAGCTGTTTTTT.